The 17 T cell receptor beta chains in this list originate from one sample, sequenced in a study of blood T cell repertoires in COVID-19. Measured with immunoSEQ multiplex PCR; TCRdb has only the in-frame clones, and not every one. This table has roughly 280,000 clones, under 90% appearing once. Source material: peripheral blood. The receptors come from a man between 60 and 75 years old with acute or convalescent COVID-19.

The rearrangement links TRBV25-1 to TRBJ2-1, with TRBD1 as a possible D gene (6 bases). Trimming removed 5 bases from V and 9 bases from J, with 14 bases in between. The CDR3 has 13 amino acids. Germline values: CDR1 MGHDK, CDR2 SYGVNS. This CDR3 is CASSSSGVGEQFF. CDR3 bases: TGTGCCAGCAGTAGTTCAGGGGTTGGTGAGCAGTTCTTC.

A few counts support this clone. This sequence joins TRBV3-1 (or the pseudogene TRBV3-2) and TRBJ2-7, with 7 bases that match TRBD2. This CDR3 contains 12 residues. V shed 3 bases, J shed 6 bases, and the junction held 2 bases outside the gene matches. Germline lookup yields CDR1 LGHDT and CDR2 YNNKEL (reference sequence). CDR3 coding DNA: TGTGCCAGCAGCCATGGGACTACCGAGCAGTACTTC. It translates to CASSHGTTEQYF.

This clone is medium-sized by share. The chain has TRBV5-1 and TRBJ1-6; 7 bases match TRBD1. Trimming removed 0 bases from V and 4 bases from J; junction bases left unmatched: 1. CDR1 is SGHRS, CDR2 YFSETQ, per germline. This CDR3 is 15 amino acids long. The CDR3 is CASSLEGQYNSPLHF. In DNA form, the CDR3 reads TGCGCCAGCAGCTTGGAGGGACAGTATAATTCACCCCTCCACTTT.

J is TRBJ2-7 and V is TRBV28; D gene unclear. Germline V gene data show CDR1 as MDHEN and CDR2 as SYDVKM. CDR3 length: 13 residues. Trimming stripped 6 bases from V and 1 base from J, with 10 bases between. CDR3 in amino acids: CASSTGLSYEQYF. Written as DNA, the CDR3 is TGTGCCAGCAGCACCGGGTTATCCTACGAGCAGTACTTC.

The rearrangement uses TRBV29-1 and TRBJ1-2; possible D gene TRBD1, 6 bases. Germline assignment: CDR1 SQVTM and CDR2 ANQGSEA. The CDR3 totals 15 residues. V lost 4 bases and J lost 1, with 16 bases in between. CDR3 residues: CSVVERDIHNYGYTF. CDR3 in DNA: TGCAGCGTTGTGGAAAGGGACATCCATAACTATGGCTACACCTTC.

The chain links TRBV10-3 to TRBJ1-2; 8 bases are a match to TRBD1. J was trimmed by 4 bases and V by 6 bases; bases with no gene match: 4. CDR3 length: 13 amino acids. From germline, CDR1 is ENHRY and CDR2 SYGVKD. In DNA, the CDR3 is TGTGCCATCAGACCTACAGGGGGCTATGGCTACACCTTC. This encodes CAIRPTGGYGYTF.

The V and J genes are TRBV6-5 and TRBJ1-2; D is ambiguous. The length of the CDR3 is 13 residues. Germline CDR1 MNHEY, CDR2 SVGAGI. V gave up 6 bases and J gave up 6 bases, with 14 bases separating them. CDR3 coding DNA: TGTGCCAGCAGCAATACTTGGTTCCATGGCTACACCTTC. Translated, it gives CASSNTWFHGYTF.

The CDR3 spells CASSPQGGGYEQYF. For the CDR3, the DNA is TGTGCCAGCAGTCCTCAGGGAGGGGGTTACGAGCAGTACTTC. This chain connects TRBV11-2 to TRBJ2-7, with D perhaps TRBD2 (7 bases). V lost 6 bases, J lost 4 bases, and 16 bases lay in between. Germline CDR1 SGHAT, CDR2 FQNNGV. This CDR3 contains 14 residues.

The chain links TRBV14 to TRBJ2-6, with TRBD1 identical over 7 bases. Losses at the gene ends were 4 bases for V and 1 base for J; bases not matched to a gene: 10. The CDR3 covers 18 residues. CDR1 and CDR2 from the germline V gene are SGHDN and FVKESK. DNA of the CDR3: TGTGCCAGCAGCCCCACTACAGGGGTGTTTTCTGGGGCCAACGTCCTGACTTTC. It is translated as CASSPTTGVFSGANVLTF. The full variable domain, with the rest looked up from reference TRBV14 and TRBJ2-6, is EAGVTQFPSHSVIEKGQTVTLRCDPISGHDNLYWYRRVMGKEIKFLLHFVKESKQDESGMPNNRFLAERTGGTYSTLKVQPAELEDSGVYFCASSPTTGVFSGANVLTFGAGSRLTVL.

V is TRBV10-3 and J is TRBJ2-2, with TRBD2 identical over 10 bases. With 6 bases clipped from V and 6 bases from J, the junction kept 10 bases outside the gene matches. CDR3 size: 16 residues. Germline V gene data show CDR1 as ENHRY and CDR2 as SYGVKD. In DNA, the CDR3 is TGTGCCATCAGCGGCCGGAGCGGGAGGGGGTCCGGGGAGCTGTTTTTT. The encoded protein is CAISGRSGRGSGELFF.

The chain employs TRBV5-1 and TRBJ1-1; 8 bases agree with TRBD1. The CDR3 extends over 15 amino acids. Germline V gives CDR1 SGHRS, CDR2 YFSETQ. With 4 bases clipped from V and 0 bases from J, the junction kept 5 bases outside the gene matches. CDR3 loop: CASSETGALNTEAFF. The CDR3 DNA reads TGCGCCAGCAGCGAGACAGGGGCCCTGAACACTGAAGCTTTCTTT.

The gene calls are TRBV18 and TRBJ1-2; unclear D gene. Per the germline V gene, CDR1 is KGHSH and CDR2 is LQKENI. The length of the CDR3 is 13 residues. V dropped 2 bases and J dropped 2 bases, with 6 bases sitting between them. The CDR3 sequence: CASSPGLNYGYTF. CDR3 in DNA: TGTGCCAGCTCACCAGGCCTCAACTATGGCTACACCTTC.

CDR3 in DNA: TGTGCCAGCGCCCAGGGGGCCGAAGAGACCCAGTACTTC. Amino acids: CASAQGAEETQYF. This rearrangement joins TRBV5-4 to TRBJ2-5, with TRBD1 identical over 8 bases. Unmatched junction bases numbered 5, after V lost 7 bases and J lost 3 bases. CDR1 SGHNT and CDR2 YYREEE come from the germline V gene (reference sequence). The CDR3 has 13 amino acids.

The chain combines TRBV19 with TRBJ1-1; D gene ambiguous. This CDR3 is built from 16 residues. Germline CDR1 reads LNHDA; CDR2 reads SQIVND (reference sequence). Trimming removed 5 bases from V and 0 bases from J, with 16 bases in between. CDR3 in amino acids: CASSLAGRRLNTEAFF. The CDR3 DNA follows: TGTGCCAGTAGTTTGGCGGGGAGACGTTTGAACACTGAAGCTTTCTTT.

The V and J genes are TRBV18 and TRBJ1-1; maybe TRBD1 (5 bases). The CDR3 has 13 residues. The germline V gene has CDR1 KGHSH and CDR2 LQKENI. With 2 bases removed from V and 4 bases from J, the gap between germline ends came to 8 bases. DNA for the CDR3: TGTGCCAGCTCACCAGACGGGGGCACTGAAGCTTTCTTT. As protein: CASSPDGGTEAFF.

In its sample, this clone was seen once. V and J are TRBV24-1 and TRBJ2-7; D possibly corresponds to TRBD2 (5 bases). V was trimmed by 5 bases and J by 2 bases, leaving 18 bases between them. Per the germline V gene, CDR1 is KGHDR and CDR2 is SFDVKD. This CDR3 comprises 16 residues. The CDR3 loop is CATSGPGDLVPYEQYF. The CDR3 DNA follows: TGTGCCACCAGTGGGCCCGGGGATCTTGTACCCTACGAGCAGTACTTC.

The chain couples TRBV11-2 to TRBJ1-6, with TRBD1 as a possible D gene (6 bases). Trimming left V 1 base short and J 6 bases short, with 10 bases between. Germline V gives CDR1 SGHAT, CDR2 FQNNGV. This CDR3 comprises 15 residues. The CDR3 DNA follows: TGTGCCAGCAGCTTAGTGCAGGGGTTTAATTCACCCCTCCACTTT. This codes for CASSLVQGFNSPLHF.